The sequence of this T cell receptor beta chain was determined in a study of blood T cells in healthy people across ages. Deletions cut 2 bases from V and 0 bases from J, with 17 bases between. This CDR3 has 18 residues. Germline values: CDR1 SNHLY, CDR2 FYNNEI. This clonotype has only a few counts. A sample-barcoded 5' primer and a J-beta primer mix were used in a second PCR of roughly 6 to 11 cycles. A single record per CDR3 protein comes from TCRdb applying MiXCR to the 5' RACE reads. The sample yields about 1.6 million distinct CDR3 sequences, around 36% seen once. The sequence derives from a woman aged 25 to 39 in good health. This chain links TRBV2 with TRBJ2-1; TRBD2 is a possible D gene (6 bases). Sequenced: blood. CDR3: CASSELDSRETSYNEQFF. In DNA form, the CDR3 reads TGTGCCAGCAGTGAATTGGATTCGCGGGAAACCTCCTACAATGAGCAGTTCTTC.